This T cell receptor beta chain derives from a study of cytomegalovirus exposure and HLA in healthy donors. Notes on the study in general: Being productive about 87% or about 30% of the time was typical of most TCR beta V segments in an earlier analysis. Researchers left out some V segments, among them TRBV6-2 and TRBV6-3, as indistinguishable.

As for this clone: Its cognate antigen is unknown.

Both 60 Vbeta primers and 13 Jbeta primers went into the PCR. Measured with immunoSEQ multiplex PCR; TCRdb has only the in-frame clones, and not every one. The sample gives 150,000 to 200,000 clones, about 80% of which show up once; about 1.5% is in the top ten. CDR1 is SGHRS and CDR2 is YFSETQ in the germline V gene. Unmatched junction bases numbered 14, after V lost 4 bases and J lost 5 bases. This CDR3 is built from 16 residues. Sequenced sample: PBMCs. This TCR was sampled from a woman under 40 in good health and CMV-seropositive. V and J are TRBV5-1 and TRBJ2-5, with 7 bases fitting TRBD2. The CDR3 DNA follows: TGCGCCAGCAGCCCGATGATGGCGGGAGCTATCGAGACCCAGTACTTC. Amino acids: CASSPMMAGAIETQYF.